Presented here are 8 T cell receptor beta chains from one specimen sequenced in a study of blood T cell repertoires in COVID-19. TCRdb's table, derived via immunoSEQ multiplex PCR, lists solely in-frame clones and lacks some. The table lists 90,000 to 100,000 clones, around nine tenths of them singletons. The sequenced sample was peripheral blood. Every receptor here comes from a woman aged 55-69 years with COVID-19, enrolled during active disease.

The CDR3 loop reads CASSQDFHSSYEQYF. CDR3 DNA: TGCGCCAGCAGCCAAGATTTCCACAGCTCCTACGAGCAGTACTTC. V usage is TRBV4-3 and J usage is TRBJ2-7, with D unclear. The CDR3 runs to 15 residues. Germline V gene lookup returns CDR1 LGHNA and CDR2 YSLEER. Deletions cut 0 bases from V and 0 bases from J, with 9 bases between.

This clone was picked up one time. This chain connects TRBV5-1 to TRBJ1-1; the D gene is possibly TRBD1 (5 bases). There are 15 residues in the CDR3. V gave up 0 bases and J gave up 5 bases, with 14 bases separating them. CDR1 is SGHRS, CDR2 YFSETQ, per germline. In DNA form, the CDR3 reads TGCGCCAGCAGCTTGGCCGTTTTCGGGGGGACTGAAGCTTTCTTT. Translation: CASSLAVFGGTEAFF.

The rearrangement joins TRBV7-6 to TRBJ1-2; D gene unclear. The CDR3 is made up of 15 amino acids. V shed 5 bases and J shed 3 bases, with 16 bases lying between them. Germline CDR1 and CDR2: SGHVS and FNYEAQ. CDR3 nucleotides: TGTGCCAGCAGCCCGGAGCCCATAGGTCACTATGGCTACACCTTC. Translation gives CASSPEPIGHYGYTF.

The chain has TRBV10-3 and TRBJ2-2; 15 bases are shared with TRBD2. Germline CDR1 ENHRY, CDR2 SYGVKD. The length of the CDR3 is 16 residues. The ends lost 4 bases at V and 5 bases at J; junction bases unmatched: 2. The CDR3, as DNA: TGTGCCATCAGTGGGACTAGCGGGGGGGGAACCGGGGAGCTGTTTTTT. Protein: CAISGTSGGGTGELFF.

The chain uses TRBV5-1 and TRBJ2-5; 7 nucleotides line up with TRBD2. The length of the CDR3 is 14 residues. Germline V CDR1 and CDR2: SGHRS, YFSETQ. J lost 2 bases, V lost 3 bases, and 4 bases had no gene match. Written as DNA, the CDR3 is TGCGCCAGCAGCTCGCTAGCGGAGCAAGAGACCCAGTACTTC. Protein sequence: CASSSLAEQETQYF.

V is TRBV7-2 and J is TRBJ1-1; 9 bases agree with TRBD1. The germline V gene has CDR1 SGHTA and CDR2 FQGNSA. CDR3 length equals 18 residues. V shed 6 bases, J shed 1 base, and the junction held 15 bases outside the gene matches. CDR3 residues: CASSSIPTGGSGNTEAFF. The CDR3 DNA follows: TGTGCCAGCAGTTCCATACCTACAGGGGGCAGTGGGAACACTGAAGCTTTCTTT.

This clone was observed once. This chain uses TRBV5-5 with TRBJ1-2, with D possibly TRBD1 on 5 matching bases. Per the germline V gene, CDR1 is SGHKS and CDR2 is YYEKEE (reference sequence). Trimming removed 6 bases at V and 4 bases at J, with 13 bases between. The CDR3 covers 13 residues. As DNA, the CDR3 is TGTGCCAGCACCAGGGATTCCGGCTATGGCTACACCTTC. Encoded protein: CASTRDSGYGYTF.

Points on this clone: Other DNA sequences from this sample encode an identical CDR3 as well. The chain carries TRBV10-3 and TRBJ1-1; perhaps TRBD1 as D (5 bases). Germline V gene lookup returns CDR1 ENHRY and CDR2 SYGVKD. V dropped 0 bases and J dropped 4 bases, with 9 bases sitting between them. The length of the CDR3 is 14 residues. CDR3 DNA sequence: TGTGCCATCAGTGAGTCTAGGGGCGGCACTGAAGCTTTCTTT. Protein sequence: CAISESRGGTEAFF.